This TCR beta chain was identified during a study of blood T cell repertoires in COVID-19. Generated by immunoSEQ multiplex PCR, the TCRdb table keeps only in-frame clones and is missing some. Among about 220,000 clones listed, 70% to 90% were seen once. This clone was counted many times. The TCR was taken from a man aged 50 or older who had recovered from COVID-19. Sequenced sample: peripheral blood.

CDR3 sequence: CASSYTTRRGLIQYF. The CDR3 DNA sequence: TGTGCCAGCAGTTACACGACTAGGAGGGGTTTGATTCAGTACTTC. The chain employs TRBV6-6 and TRBJ2-4; possibly TRBD2 for D (6 bases). Germline-derived CDR1 and CDR2 are MNHNY and SVGAGI (reference sequence). Trimming shortened V by 2 bases and J by 10 bases, and 18 bases separated the two germline ends. CDR3 size: 15 residues.